Listed below are T cell receptor beta chains from one sample, sequenced in a study of technical replicates of blood from several donors. Assay: immunoSEQ multiplex PCR; the TCRdb copy retains only in-frame clones and omits some. Of approximately 85,000 clones in the sample, about 90% were seen once. The source material was T cells isolated from PBMCs. The source of these receptors is a human donor in good health. CDR3s include the opening cysteine and the closing phenylalanine or tryptophan. Each record gives: CDR3 length, J gene, V gene, clone size, D gene, CDR3 protein, CDR3 DNA. D genes are given only for firm matches. Not all rows give a size; the values are once, few, many and, for expanded clones, a class.

12	TRBJ2-7	TRBV7-8	.	.	CASSPLSYEQYF	TGTGCCAGCAGCCCCCTCTCCTACGAGCAGTACTTC
13	TRBJ2-3	TRBV2	.	TRBD2	CASRLAGTDTQYF	TGTGCCAGTCGGCTAGCGGGGACAGATACGCAGTATTTT
13	TRBJ1-2	TRBV19	.	.	CASSTGVSYGYTF	TGTGCCAGTAGTACGGGGGTTAGCTATGGCTACACCTTC
15	TRBJ2-3	TRBV6-4	.	TRBD1	CASSAGTGDTDTQYF	TGTGCCAGCAGTGCAGGGACAGGGGACACAGATACGCAGTATTTT
14	TRBJ2-7	TRBV5-1	.	TRBD1	CASSSWTGTYEQYF	TGCGCCAGCAGCTCCTGGACAGGGACCTACGAGCAGTACTTC
12	TRBJ2-3	TRBV9	.	TRBD2	CASSVGTSPPNF	TGTGCCAGCAGCGTAGGGACTAGCCCGCCGAATTTT
15	TRBJ2-7	TRBV4-1	.	TRBD2	CASGLTSGGTHEQYF	TGCGCCAGCGGGCTGACTAGCGGGGGAACCCACGAGCAGTACTTC
14	TRBJ2-1	TRBV9	.	.	CASSVVGHNNEQFF	TGTGCCAGCAGCGTAGTGGGACACAACAATGAGCAGTTCTTC
13	TRBJ1-5	TRBV30	.	TRBD1	CASDGQGYGPQHF	TGTGCCTCAGACGGACAGGGCTATGGGCCCCAGCATTTT
15	TRBJ2-7	TRBV28	.	.	CASSAVQEVSYEQYF	TGTGCCAGCAGTGCCGTTCAGGAGGTCTCCTACGAGCAGTACTTC
19	TRBJ2-1	TRBV10-3	.	.	CAIMGWDPTRESSYNEQFF	TGTGCCATCATGGGATGGGACCCCACACGGGAGAGCTCCTACAATGAGCAGTTCTTC
15	TRBJ2-7	TRBV28	.	.	CASSLFSRASYEQYF	TGTGCCAGCAGTTTATTTTCCAGGGCAAGCTACGAGCAGTACTTC
15	TRBJ2-3	TRBV30	.	TRBD2	CAWSVSGGFTDTQYF	TGTGCCTGGAGTGTAAGCGGGGGGTTCACAGATACGCAGTATTTT
13	TRBJ2-1	TRBV2	.	.	CASSIRLENEQFF	TGTGCCAGCAGCATTAGACTCGAAAATGAGCAGTTCTTC
16	TRBJ2-1	TRBV11-2	once	TRBD2	CASSFKWEGLQNEQFF	TGTGCCAGCAGCTTTAAGTGGGAGGGCTTACAAAATGAGCAGTTCTTC
14	TRBJ1-3	TRBV29-1	.	.	CSVEDVQVSNTIYF	TGCAGCGTTGAAGATGTTCAGGTTTCGAACACCATATATTTT